Shown below are 10 T cell receptor beta chains from a single sample sequenced in a study of cytomegalovirus exposure and HLA in healthy donors. The PCR ran on 60 Vbeta and 13 Jbeta primers. Generated by immunoSEQ multiplex PCR, the TCRdb table keeps only in-frame clones and is missing some. The table includes about 140,000 clones, around 65% detected once. The sequencing sample was made of PBMCs. The source of these receptors is a male donor in good health and CMV-seronegative.

This chain connects TRBV11-2 to TRBJ2-7; 7 nucleotides align to TRBD1. The junction had 6 bases not matched to a gene; V was cut back by 2 bases and J by 2 bases. CDR3 size: 15 residues. Looked up from germline, CDR1 is SGHAT and CDR2 is FQNNGV. Here the CDR3 reads CASSLSTGVPYEQYF. CDR3 DNA: TGTGCCAGCAGCTTATCAACAGGGGTCCCCTACGAGCAGTACTTC.

This chain joins TRBV5-1 and TRBJ2-1; 11 nucleotides match TRBD1. This CDR3 is 16 amino acids long. J gave up 2 bases and V 4 bases, and 5 bases lay outside the gene matches. Germline lookup yields CDR1 SGHRS and CDR2 YFSETQ. CDR3 coding DNA: TGCGCCAGCAGCGGGGGACAGGGGGAAGCCTACAATGAGCAGTTCTTC. Amino acid sequence: CASSGGQGEAYNEQFF.

As regards this clone: Germline and junction disagree at one end, which may indicate a read error. This sequence joins TRBV7-7 and TRBJ2-1, with D perhaps TRBD2 (6 bases). There are 15 residues in the CDR3. Germline assignment: CDR1 SSHAT and CDR2 FNYEAQ (reference sequence). The CDR3 DNA reads TGTGCTAGCAGCCCCGGGACTGTGCGTTACAATGAGCAGTTCTTC. It is translated as CASSPGTVRYNEQFF.

The rearrangement links TRBV5-1 to TRBJ1-2, with TRBD1 as a possible D gene (5 bases). V was shortened by 0 bases and J by 5 bases, with 11 bases between the two germline ends. The CDR3 runs to 14 residues. CDR1 and CDR2 (germline): SGHRS, YFSETQ. CDR3 sequence: CASSLEGKEYGYTF. The CDR3 DNA reads TGCGCCAGCAGCTTGGAGGGGAAAGAATATGGCTACACCTTC.

The rearrangement uses TRBV7-9 and TRBJ1-1; no reliable D call. Germline values: CDR1 SEHNR, CDR2 FQNEAQ (reference sequence). Trimming cost V 4 bases and J 4 bases, with 10 bases left between them. CDR3 length equals 13 residues. The CDR3 sequence is CASSSPPSTEAFF. CDR3 bases: TGTGCCAGCAGCTCCCCTCCGTCCACTGAAGCTTTCTTT.

The V and J genes are TRBV15 and TRBJ2-1, with TRBD1 identical over 9 bases. Germline CDR1 is LNHNV and CDR2 is YYDKDF (reference sequence). CDR3 length: 16 residues. The junction had 7 bases not matched to a gene; V was cut back by 2 bases and J by 5 bases. CDR3 bases: TGTGCCACCAGCAGAATCGACAGGGGGAACGACAATGAGCAGTTCTTC. This codes for CATSRIDRGNDNEQFF.

Details on this clone: One junction end disagrees with the germline gene, perhaps due to a read error. The chain combines TRBV10-1 with TRBJ1-6; maybe TRBD1 (6 bases). The CDR3 is 17 residues long. Germline V gene lookup returns CDR1 WNHNN and CDR2 SYGVQD (reference sequence). This CDR3 is CASRQGENSVYSSPLHF. CDR3 nucleotides: TGCGCCAGCAGACAGGGCGAAAATTCGGTATATAGTTCACCCCTCCACTTT.

The chain has TRBV7-2 and TRBJ1-1; D possibly corresponds to TRBD1 (5 bases). The CDR3 has 16 amino acids. Deletions cut 1 base from V and 5 bases from J, with 17 bases between. In germline, CDR1 is SGHTA, CDR2 FQGNSA. The CDR3 coding sequence is TGTGCCAGCAGCTTAGTCGGATACGGGGGTGGGACTGAAGCTTTCTTT. Residues: CASSLVGYGGGTEAFF.

The rearrangement joins TRBV6-6 to TRBJ2-2; D might be TRBD1 (6 bases). This CDR3 contains 15 residues. The germline V gene encodes CDR1 MNHNY and CDR2 SVGAGI (reference sequence). V shed 5 bases and J shed 6 bases, with 16 bases lying between them. The DNA for the CDR3 is TGTGCCAGCAGTAACCGCGAGAGGGGGTCCGGGGAGCTGTTTTTT. It codes for CASSNRERGSGELFF.

The V and J genes are TRBV7-3 and TRBJ1-1; TRBD1 agrees at 10 bases. Germline CDR1 is SGHTA and CDR2 is FQGTGA. The V segment lost 2 bases and the J segment 5 bases; nucleotides outside the gene matches: 14. This CDR3 contains 18 residues. CDR3 sequence: CASSLRQPGQGPETEAFF. The CDR3 nucleotides are TGTGCCAGCAGCTTACGGCAACCGGGACAGGGGCCGGAGACTGAAGCTTTCTTT.